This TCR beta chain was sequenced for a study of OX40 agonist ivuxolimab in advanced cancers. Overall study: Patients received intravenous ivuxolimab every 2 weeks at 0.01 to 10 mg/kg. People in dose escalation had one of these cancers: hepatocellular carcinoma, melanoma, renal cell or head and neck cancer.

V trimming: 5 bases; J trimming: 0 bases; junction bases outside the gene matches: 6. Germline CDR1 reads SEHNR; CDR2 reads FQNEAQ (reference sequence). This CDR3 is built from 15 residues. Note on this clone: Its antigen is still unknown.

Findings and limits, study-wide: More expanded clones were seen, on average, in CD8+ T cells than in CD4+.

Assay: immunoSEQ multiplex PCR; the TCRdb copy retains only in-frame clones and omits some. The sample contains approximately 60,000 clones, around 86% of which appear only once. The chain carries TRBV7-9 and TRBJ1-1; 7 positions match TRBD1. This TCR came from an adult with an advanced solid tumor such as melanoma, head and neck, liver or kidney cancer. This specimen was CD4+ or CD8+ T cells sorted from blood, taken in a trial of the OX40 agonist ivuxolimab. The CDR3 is CASSTRQGMNTEAFF. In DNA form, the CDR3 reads TGTGCCAGCAGCACCCGACAGGGCATGAACACTGAAGCTTTCTTT.